The 30 T cell receptor beta chains below were found in one sample sequenced in a study of follicular helper T cells after annual influenza vaccination. Generated by immunoSEQ multiplex PCR, the TCRdb table keeps only in-frame clones and is missing some. The sample includes 9,700 or so clones, roughly 84% seen only once; the top ten take around 0.57%. Time point: 2013-2014 season, 7 days after vaccination. The sample consisted of CXCR5- memory CD4+ T cells sorted from blood, taken 7 days after influenza vaccination. These receptors were taken from an adult who received the influenza vaccine.

There are a few counts of this clone. The genes are TRBV28 and TRBJ2-7; tentative D call: TRBD2 (6 bases). This CDR3 spans 14 amino acids. In germline, CDR1 is MDHEN, CDR2 SYDVKM. The V end was cut by 5 bases, the J end by 3 bases, with 14 bases between. CDR3 in DNA: TGTGCCAGCAGTACCCCGGGACTGCTCTACGAGCAGTACTTC. The encoded protein is CASSTPGLLYEQYF.

The chain combines TRBV9 with TRBJ2-7, with 7 bases matching TRBD1. The CDR3 has 15 residues. Germline-derived CDR1 and CDR2 are SGDLS and YYNGEE. Trimming removed 4 bases from V and 0 bases from J; junction bases left unmatched: 7. CDR3 coding DNA: TGTGCCAGCAGCCCCGCAGGGGGTAGCTCCTACGAGCAGTACTTC. This codes for CASSPAGGSSYEQYF.

The rearrangement links TRBV5-1 to TRBJ2-2, with 11 bases that match TRBD2. The germline gives CDR1 SGHRS, CDR2 YFSETQ. Unmatched junction bases numbered 6, after V lost 4 bases and J lost 4 bases. This CDR3 is 16 amino acids long. This CDR3 reads CASSPGTSGGTGELFF. The DNA for the CDR3 is TGCGCCAGCAGCCCGGGGACTAGCGGTGGCACCGGGGAGCTGTTTTTT. Supplemented by reference TRBV5-1 and TRBJ2-2, the full variable domain reads KAGVTQTPRYLIKTRGQQVTLSCSPISGHRSVSWYQQTPGQGLQFLFEYFSETQRNKGNFPGRFSGRQFSNSRSEMNVSTLELGDSALYLCASSPGTSGGTGELFFGEGSRLTVL.

The V gene is TRBV7-8, the J gene TRBJ2-1; 8 nucleotides agree with TRBD2. There are 19 residues in the CDR3. V gave up 0 bases and J gave up 9 bases; unmatched junction bases: 19. The germline gives CDR1 SGHVS, CDR2 FQNEAQ. The CDR3 sequence is CASSLAGPGGGVSVAEQFF. CDR3 sequence (DNA): TGTGCCAGCAGCTTAGCCGGACCCGGGGGGGGAGTGAGTGTGGCTGAGCAGTTCTTC.

This clone was picked up one time. The chain uses TRBV9 and TRBJ2-3; no clear D gene. The germline V and J ends were trimmed by 3 bases and 2 bases, with 7 bases remaining between them. This CDR3 has 13 residues. The V gene's germline CDR1 is SGDLS and CDR2 YYNGEE. The CDR3 DNA reads as TGTGCCAGCAGCGGGATCCACACAGATACGCAGTATTTT. Translated, it gives CASSGIHTDTQYF.

The V and J genes are TRBV4-1 and TRBJ2-1; D is unclear. Looked up from germline, CDR1 is MGHRA and CDR2 is YSYEKL. V dropped 1 base and J dropped 4 bases, with 14 bases sitting between them. This CDR3 region has 16 residues. In DNA form, the CDR3 reads TGCGCCAGCAGCCAAGCGGACCTCGTCAGTTACAATGAGCAGTTCTTC. Its translation is CASSQADLVSYNEQFF.

The chain joins TRBV7-2 to TRBJ1-1, with no clear D. Trimming left V 1 base short and J 1 base short, with 7 bases between. Germline V gene data show CDR1 as SGHTA and CDR2 as FQGNSA. This CDR3 comprises 14 residues. CDR3 amino acids: CASSLGPTNTEAFF. The CDR3 DNA reads TGTGCCAGCAGCTTAGGACCGACGAACACTGAAGCTTTCTTT.

The CDR3 spells CASRRTGPNEKLFF. Here the CDR3 DNA reads TGCGCCAGCAGACGGACAGGCCCTAATGAAAAACTGTTTTTT. The chain links TRBV5-1 to TRBJ1-4; 7 bases align to TRBD1. This CDR3 is 14 amino acids long. Germline CDR1 reads SGHRS; CDR2 reads YFSETQ. V shed 5 bases and J 3 bases; nucleotides not matched to a gene: 4.

The rearrangement joins TRBV6-1 to TRBJ2-3, with 7 bases that match TRBD1. This CDR3 region has 14 residues. The ends lost 6 bases at V and 3 bases at J; junction bases unmatched: 6. Germline V gene data show CDR1 as MNHNS and CDR2 as SASEGT. CDR3 residues: CASSRDSLTDTQYF. Written as DNA, the CDR3 is TGTGCCAGCAGCCGGGACAGTTTAACAGATACGCAGTATTTT.

This rearrangement joins TRBV19 to TRBJ1-1, with TRBD1 identical over 10 bases. The V segment lost 4 bases and the J segment 1 base; nucleotides outside the gene matches: 3. Germline V gene data show CDR1 as LNHDA and CDR2 as SQIVND (reference sequence). The CDR3 runs to 15 residues. The CDR3 is CASSTGDRGNTEAFF. CDR3 coding DNA: TGTGCCAGTAGTACCGGGGACAGGGGGAACACTGAAGCTTTCTTT.

This clone was seen only a few times. V gene TRBV6-5 combines with J gene TRBJ1-1; TRBD1 agrees at 8 bases. V dropped 2 bases and J dropped 1; count of bases not matched to a gene: 3. Germline CDR1 reads MNHEY; CDR2 reads SVGAGI. This CDR3 comprises 15 residues. The CDR3 DNA reads TGTGCCAGCAGTTACCTCGGACAGGGGAACACTGAAGCTTTCTTT. Its translation: CASSYLGQGNTEAFF.

The table lists this clone with a count of one. This rearrangement joins TRBV13 to TRBJ1-2; D ambiguous. Germline values: CDR1 PRHDT, CDR2 FYEKMQ (reference sequence). CDR3 length: 15 amino acids. V lost 2 bases to trimming and J lost 4 bases, with 14 bases between them. CDR3 loop: CASSLLGQRSYGYTF. The CDR3 DNA reads TGTGCCAGCAGCTTACTTGGCCAAAGAAGCTATGGCTACACCTTC.

This clone was observed a few times. The chain is built from TRBV19 and TRBJ1-5; 7 bases fit TRBD1. The CDR3 sequence is 15 residues long. Trimming removed 5 bases from V and 4 bases from J; junction bases left unmatched: 8. Germline assignment: CDR1 LNHDA and CDR2 SQIVND (reference sequence). CDR3 sequence: CASSGQAEQNQPQHF. The CDR3 DNA reads TGTGCCAGTAGTGGACAGGCCGAGCAGAATCAGCCCCAGCATTTT.

The rearrangement links TRBV7-9 to TRBJ2-5, with 7 bases fitting TRBD2. Germline-derived CDR1 and CDR2 are SEHNR and FQNEAQ (reference sequence). CDR3 length equals 15 residues. J was trimmed by 7 bases and V by 5 bases; bases with no gene match: 13. For the CDR3, the DNA is TGTGCCAGCAGCCCAACGGGCGGGGGTATCGGGACCCAGTACTTC. Protein product: CASSPTGGGIGTQYF.

The chain joins TRBV11-3 to TRBJ2-7, with 7 bases matching TRBD2. The CDR3 spans 15 residues. CDR1 SGHNT and CDR2 YENEEA come from the germline V gene. Trimming removed 6 bases from V and 2 bases from J; junction bases left unmatched: 10. The CDR3: CASSSNGAGAYEQYF. The CDR3 DNA sequence: TGTGCCAGCAGTTCAAATGGGGCGGGAGCCTACGAGCAGTACTTC.

The chain combines TRBV6-1 with TRBJ1-3, with D perhaps TRBD1 (5 bases). The CDR3 loop spans 15 amino acids. The V gene lost 2 bases and the J gene lost 3 bases, with 11 bases spanning the gap. Germline CDR1 and CDR2: MNHNS and SASEGT. The CDR3 coding sequence is TGTGCCAGCAGTGAAATAGGGGCAGGTGGAAACACCATATATTTT. Translating it yields CASSEIGAGGNTIYF.

This clone appeared once. This chain links TRBV29-1 with TRBJ1-3; 10 bases agree with TRBD1. CDR1 is SQVTM and CDR2 is ANQGSEA in the germline V gene. The CDR3 has 12 amino acids. V lost 7 bases and J lost 4; bases outside the gene matches: 1. This chain's CDR3 is CSAGQGGNTIYF. Written as DNA, the CDR3 is TGCAGCGCGGGACAGGGGGGAAACACCATATATTTT.

The chain is built from TRBV19 and TRBJ1-1; 10 nucleotides align to TRBD1. Unmatched junction bases numbered 12, after V lost 5 bases and J lost 0 bases. The CDR3 length is 18 residues. Germline CDR1 LNHDA, CDR2 SQIVND (reference sequence). The CDR3 here is CASSLLRQGATVNTEAFF. The DNA for the CDR3 is TGTGCCAGTAGTCTCCTTCGACAGGGGGCAACCGTGAACACTGAAGCTTTCTTT.

This clone was picked up one time. This chain connects TRBV7-2 to TRBJ1-6; D perhaps matches TRBD1 (5 bases). Looked up from germline, CDR1 is SGHTA and CDR2 is FQGNSA. The CDR3 length is 15 residues. Trimming pared 5 bases from V and 8 bases from J, leaving 16 bases between. Written as DNA, the CDR3 is TGTGCCAGCAGCCCCCGGTTGGGGGGATATTCACCCCTCCACTTT. This codes for CASSPRLGGYSPLHF.

This clone was seen a few times. The rearrangement uses TRBV7-9 and TRBJ1-6, with D tentatively TRBD1 (5 bases). Germline CDR1 is SEHNR and CDR2 is FQNEAQ (reference sequence). V lost 5 bases and J 10 bases, leaving 15 bases between the germline ends. This CDR3 has 14 amino acids. The CDR3 nucleotides read TGTGCCAGCAGCCTACAGAGCAGGGACTCACCCCTCCACTTT. Translation: CASSLQSRDSPLHF.

This clone was detected only a few times. This rearrangement joins TRBV28 to TRBJ1-2; D remains unclear. Germline loops: CDR1 MDHEN, CDR2 SYDVKM. The CDR3 has 13 residues. Trimming cost V 8 bases and J 8 bases, with 18 bases left between them. CDR3 DNA sequence: TGTGCCAGCCGTGGCCCGGTGGTAAGGGGCTACACCTTC. Amino acids: CASRGPVVRGYTF.

The CDR3 region is CASRRGASEPYEQYF. The CDR3 DNA reads as TGTGCCAGCAGGAGGGGGGCTAGCGAGCCCTACGAGCAGTACTTC. This sequence joins TRBV14 and TRBJ2-5; D may match TRBD1 or TRBD2 (6 bases each). The end of the DNA is better explained by TRBJ2-7, so the J call may be wrong. This CDR3 has 15 amino acids. The germline CDR1 and CDR2 sequences are SGHDN and FVKESK.

V and J are TRBV28 and TRBJ1-3; 10 bases map to TRBD1. This CDR3 contains 16 residues. Unmatched junction bases numbered 5, after V lost 6 bases and J lost 0 bases. The germline V gene has CDR1 MDHEN and CDR2 SYDVKM. This CDR3 is CASSPGQGDSGNTIYF. In nucleotides, the CDR3 is TGTGCCAGCAGCCCAGGACAGGGGGACTCTGGAAACACCATATATTTT.

The chain joins TRBV28 to TRBJ1-5; D is perhaps TRBD1 (5 bases). V lost 8 bases to trimming and J lost 4 bases, with 9 bases between them. This CDR3 is 12 amino acids long. Germline-derived CDR1 and CDR2 are MDHEN and SYDVKM. The CDR3 DNA is TGTGCCAGCCGGGACGGAAATCAGCCCCAGCATTTT. Its translation: CASRDGNQPQHF. The variable domain in full, with the rest retrieved from reference TRBV28 and TRBJ1-5, is DVKVTQSSRYLVKRTGEKVFLECVQDMDHENMFWYRQDPGLGLRLIYFSYDVKMKEKGDIPEGYSVSREKKERFSLILESASTNQTSMYLCASRDGNQPQHFGDGTRLSIL.

CDR3 DNA sequence: TGTGCCAGCAGCTTAACCATACAGGGGATTAATGAGCAGTTCTTC. This gives the protein CASSLTIQGINEQFF. The chain carries TRBV7-2 and TRBJ2-1, with 7 bases matching TRBD1. CDR3 size: 15 residues. Germline V gene data show CDR1 as SGHTA and CDR2 as FQGNSA. The junction had 8 bases not matched to a gene; V was cut back by 2 bases and J by 7 bases.

The genes are TRBV6-5 and TRBJ1-2; D is uncertain. Germline CDR1 MNHEY, CDR2 SVGAGI. The CDR3 contains 15 residues. V was shortened by 0 bases and J by 0 bases, with 8 bases between the two germline ends. The CDR3 region is CASSYSSRTNYGYTF. DNA of the CDR3: TGTGCCAGCAGTTACTCGAGCAGAACTAACTATGGCTACACCTTC.

V and J are TRBV15 and TRBJ1-6, with TRBD1 matching over 7 bases. The CDR3 has 18 amino acids. Germline values: CDR1 LNHNV, CDR2 YYDKDF (reference sequence). The V and J ends lost 0 bases and 1 base, in that order; junction bases with no gene match: 6. DNA for the CDR3: TGTGCCACCAGCAGAGATTCGACAGGGAGGTCCTATAATTCACCCCTCCACTTT. Translation gives CATSRDSTGRSYNSPLHF. The variable domain in full, completed from reference TRBV15 and TRBJ1-6, reads DAMVIQNPRYQVTQFGKPVTLSCSQTLNHNVMYWYQQKSSQAPKLLFHYYDKDFNNEADTPDNFQSRRPNTSFCFLDIRSPGLGDTAMYLCATSRDSTGRSYNSPLHFGNGTRLTVT.

The rearrangement joins TRBV28 to TRBJ2-3, with a possible D match to TRBD2 (6 bases). The V end was cut by 7 bases, the J end by 0 bases, with 14 bases between. The CDR3 extends over 15 amino acids. Germline lookup yields CDR1 MDHEN and CDR2 SYDVKM. The CDR3 spells CASKLGGASTDTQYF. CDR3 nucleotides: TGTGCCAGCAAGCTAGGCGGGGCTAGCACAGATACGCAGTATTTT.

This rearrangement joins TRBV7-8 to TRBJ2-3; TRBD2 matches 14 bases. There are 18 residues in the CDR3. The junction had 8 bases not matched to a gene; V was cut back by 5 bases and J by 1 base. CDR1 is SGHVS and CDR2 is FQNEAQ in the germline V gene. This chain's CDR3 is CASSRGLAGGRGTDTQYF. The CDR3 DNA follows: TGTGCCAGCAGCCGCGGACTAGCGGGGGGCAGGGGCACAGATACGCAGTATTTT.

As regards this clone: Other DNA sequences in the sample encode the same CDR3. The chain links TRBV18 to TRBJ1-5; no clear D gene. The germline gives CDR1 KGHSH, CDR2 LQKENI. Trimming took 2 bases from V and 5 from J, leaving 7 bases between them. The CDR3 contains 13 residues. CDR3 nucleotide sequence: TGTGCCAGCTCACCAGGGAGGGATCAGCCCCAGCATTTT. This sequence encodes CASSPGRDQPQHF. The full variable domain, rest sourced from reference TRBV18 and TRBJ1-5, is NAGVMQNPRHLVRRRGQEARLRCSPMKGHSHVYWYRQLPEEGLKFMVYLQKENIIDESGMPKERFSAEFPKEGPSILRIQQVVRGDSAAYFCASSPGRDQPQHFGDGTRLSIL.